A single sample gave rise to the 25 T cell receptor beta chains below, sequenced in a study of blood T cell repertoires in COVID-19. The assay was immunoSEQ multiplex PCR, and TCRdb's table has in-frame clones only and misses some. The sample has about 140,000 clones; about 80% are singletons. The sequencing input was peripheral blood. These receptor sequences come from a human donor in a cohort sampled during active COVID-19.

The CDR3 coding sequence is TGTGCCAGCAGTGAATACAGGGGGCGCATGACGGGCTACACCTTC. Its translation is CASSEYRGRMTGYTF. This chain links TRBV25-1 with TRBJ1-2; 8 bases line up with TRBD1. This CDR3 is 15 amino acids long. The J segment lost 8 bases and the V segment lost 0 bases, leaving 8 bases of the junction unmatched. CDR1 and CDR2 (germline): MGHDK, SYGVNS.

The chain couples TRBV29-1 to TRBJ2-7; 7 bases are shared with TRBD1. Trimming cost V 2 bases and J 3 bases; bases outside gene matches: 7. This CDR3 has 14 residues. Germline V CDR1 and CDR2: SQVTM, ANQGSEA. This CDR3 reads CSVENIGQDYEQYF. Here the CDR3 DNA reads TGCAGCGTTGAAAATATAGGACAGGACTACGAGCAGTACTTC.

The chain employs TRBV10-3 and TRBJ2-5; D is uncertain. The CDR3 has 13 amino acids. The germline gives CDR1 ENHRY, CDR2 SYGVKD. The germline V and J ends were trimmed by 4 bases and 3 bases, with 9 bases remaining between them. The CDR3 sequence is CAISGMPEETQYF. CDR3 coding DNA: TGTGCCATCAGTGGTATGCCGGAAGAGACCCAGTACTTC.

CDR3 nucleotide sequence: TGCGCCAGCAGCCAAGATGGGGGGTCTGTCTTGGATTCACCCCTCCACTTT. Translation gives CASSQDGGSVLDSPLHF. The chain is built from TRBV4-3 and TRBJ1-6; possibly TRBD1 for D (5 bases). V lost 0 bases and J 8 bases, leaving 17 bases between the germline ends. The CDR3 is 17 amino acids. Germline V CDR1 and CDR2: LGHNA, YSLEER.

The J gene is TRBJ2-1, the V gene TRBV27; 7 nucleotides agree with TRBD1. This CDR3 has 15 amino acids. CDR1 is MNHEY and CDR2 is SMNVEV in the germline V gene (reference sequence). Trimming cost V 4 bases and J 5 bases; bases outside gene matches: 8. The CDR3 reads CASSYQGVSNNEQFF. In DNA, the CDR3 is TGTGCCAGCAGTTACCAGGGGGTATCAAACAATGAGCAGTTCTTC.

For the CDR3, the DNA is TGTGCCACCAGCGAACGGGACAGGGCCTATGGCTACACCTTC. Its protein product is CATSERDRAYGYTF. V is TRBV24-1 and J is TRBJ1-2, with 9 bases fitting TRBD1. V gave up 7 bases and J gave up 4 bases; unmatched junction bases: 6. Germline lookup yields CDR1 KGHDR and CDR2 SFDVKD. This CDR3 is 14 amino acids long.

The J gene is TRBJ1-3, the V gene TRBV29-1; D remains unclear. This CDR3 is built from 13 residues. Germline assignment: CDR1 SQVTM and CDR2 ANQGSEA. V gave up 1 base and J gave up 3 bases, with 7 bases separating them. This chain's CDR3 is CSVEGPDGNTIYF. The CDR3 bases are TGCAGCGTTGAAGGTCCAGATGGAAACACCATATATTTT.

The chain is built from TRBV6-1 and TRBJ1-3; no firm D call. The germline V gene encodes CDR1 MNHNS and CDR2 SASEGT. The CDR3 length is 15 residues. The ends were cut back, 0 bases at V and 1 base at J, with 7 bases in the middle. The CDR3 sequence is CASSEARGSGNTIYF. CDR3 DNA: TGTGCCAGCAGTGAAGCGCGCGGTTCTGGAAACACCATATATTTT.

The chain is built from TRBV2 and TRBJ2-1; tentative D call: TRBD2 (5 bases). CDR3 length: 17 residues. The germline V and J ends were trimmed by 7 bases and 0 bases, with 19 bases remaining between them. Germline CDR1 reads SNHLY; CDR2 reads FYNNEI. CDR3 region: CASKPRAPGSSYNEQFF. The CDR3 DNA follows: TGTGCCAGCAAGCCAAGGGCCCCGGGAAGCTCCTACAATGAGCAGTTCTTC.

This clone was counted only a few times. The chain combines TRBV7-8 with TRBJ2-7; TRBD1 might be the D (6 bases). Germline V lookup: CDR1 SGHVS, CDR2 FQNEAQ. This CDR3 comprises 14 residues. Between the trimmed V and J ends, which lost 4 bases and 6 bases, there was a span of 16 bases. The CDR3 loop is CASSSDRSDSEQYF. In DNA form, the CDR3 reads TGTGCCAGCAGCTCCGACAGGTCCGACTCCGAGCAGTACTTC.

The chain couples TRBV7-9 to TRBJ1-1, with D maybe TRBD1 (5 bases). Trimming pared 0 bases from V and 5 bases from J, leaving 13 bases between. CDR3 size: 15 residues. Germline CDR1 SEHNR, CDR2 FQNEAQ (reference sequence). The CDR3 is CASSLAQGLQTEAFF. In nucleotides, the CDR3 is TGTGCCAGCAGCTTAGCTCAGGGTCTTCAGACTGAAGCTTTCTTT.

The J gene is TRBJ1-3, the V gene TRBV7-2, with a tentative D call TRBD1 (6 bases). The CDR3 is 15 residues long. Germline CDR1 SGHTA, CDR2 FQGNSA. Trimming took off 5 bases at V and 4 bases at J, with 15 bases between the two ends. CDR3 sequence (DNA): TGTGCCAGCAGCGTTAAGGGGGGGTCGGGAAACACCATATATTTT. This gives the protein CASSVKGGSGNTIYF.

The chain uses TRBV21-1 and TRBJ1-3. TRBV21-1 is annotated as a pseudogene. The CDR3 is 18 residues long. The CDR3 reads CASSKMRVAVPSGNTIYF. The CDR3 coding sequence is TGTGCCAGCAGCAAAATGCGGGTCGCAGTTCCCTCTGGAAACACCATATATTTT.

The rearrangement joins TRBV4-1 to TRBJ1-4, with a weak D call TRBD1 (6 bases). Germline V CDR1 and CDR2: MGHRA, YSYEKL. The CDR3 loop spans 16 amino acids. Trimming took off 3 bases at V and 3 bases at J, with 14 bases between the two ends. The CDR3 region is CASSQATGWSNEKLFF. In nucleotides, the CDR3 is TGCGCCAGCAGCCAGGCTACAGGGTGGTCTAATGAAAAACTGTTTTTT.

The rearrangement joins TRBV27 to TRBJ1-2; D unclear. Per the germline V gene, CDR1 is MNHEY and CDR2 is SMNVEV (reference sequence). The CDR3 totals 16 residues. With 0 bases removed from V and 0 bases from J, the gap between germline ends came to 11 bases. The CDR3 nucleotides read TGTGCCAGCAGTTTATCGAACACGGGAGCTAACTATGGCTACACCTTC. It specifies CASSLSNTGANYGYTF.

This clone was observed a handful of times. The chain joins TRBV10-1 to TRBJ1-1, with 9 positions matching TRBD1. The CDR3 runs to 19 residues. V lost 5 bases to trimming and J lost 0 bases; unmatched junction nucleotides: 16. In germline, CDR1 is WNHNN, CDR2 SYGVQD (reference sequence). Written as DNA, the CDR3 is TGCGCCAGCAGTCCCTCCGGGACAGGGAGTTTTAAGATGAACACTGAAGCTTTCTTT. It encodes CASSPSGTGSFKMNTEAFF.

This chain connects TRBV14 to TRBJ2-3, with TRBD2 identical over 7 bases. J gave up 3 bases and V 1 base, and 4 bases lay outside the gene matches. The CDR3 spans 15 residues. Germline CDR1 and CDR2: SGHDN and FVKESK. The chain's CDR3 is CASSQAASGTDTQYF. Written as DNA, the CDR3 is TGTGCCAGCAGCCAAGCGGCTAGCGGTACAGATACGCAGTATTTT.

The V call is TRBV4-1, the J call TRBJ2-5, with 11 bases matching TRBD1. With V trimmed by 0 bases and J by 4 bases, 4 bases remained unmatched. Looked up from germline, CDR1 is MGHRA and CDR2 is YSYEKL. This CDR3 spans 16 amino acids. CDR3 sequence: CASSQDRTGGAETQYF. CDR3 DNA sequence: TGCGCCAGCAGCCAAGATAGGACAGGGGGCGCAGAGACCCAGTACTTC.

The chain couples TRBV9 to TRBJ2-2; 9 bases are a match to TRBD1. V gave up 4 bases and J gave up 2 bases; unmatched junction bases: 12. The CDR3 totals 18 residues. CDR1 SGDLS and CDR2 YYNGEE come from the germline V gene. This chain's CDR3 is CASSPREWDRVNTGELFF. CDR3 nucleotides: TGTGCCAGCAGCCCGAGGGAGTGGGACAGGGTAAACACCGGGGAGCTGTTTTTT. Combining the CDR3 with reference TRBV9 and TRBJ2-2 gives the whole variable domain DSGVTQTPKHLITATGQRVTLRCSPRSGDLSVYWYQQSLDQGLQFLIQYYNGEERAKGNILERFSAQQFPDLHSELNLSSLELGDSALYFCASSPREWDRVNTGELFFGEGSRLTVL.

This chain joins TRBV7-9 and TRBJ2-3, with D perhaps matching TRBD2 (6 bases). The V and J ends lost 5 bases and 4 bases respectively, with 19 bases between them. This CDR3 has 16 residues. The germline V gene encodes CDR1 SEHNR and CDR2 FQNEAQ (reference sequence). CDR3 DNA: TGTGCCAGCAGCCCCTTGTCGCGGGGCGTCCCAGATACGCAGTATTTT. It yields the protein CASSPLSRGVPDTQYF.

This chain connects TRBV5-4 to TRBJ1-5; unclear D gene. Looked up from germline, CDR1 is SGHNT and CDR2 is YYREEE (reference sequence). With 4 bases removed from V and 7 bases from J, the gap between germline ends came to 9 bases. The CDR3 extends over 12 amino acids. The CDR3: CASSAFGQPQHF. CDR3 nucleotide sequence: TGTGCCAGCAGCGCGTTCGGGCAGCCCCAGCATTTT.

The chain has TRBV18 and TRBJ1-3, with D hard to call. CDR3 length: 16 residues. CDR1 KGHSH and CDR2 LQKENI come from the germline V gene. V lost 4 bases and J lost 0, with 13 bases in between. CDR3 residues: CASSQSRVNSGNTIYF. CDR3 in DNA: TGTGCCAGCTCACAAAGCCGGGTCAACTCTGGAAACACCATATATTTT.

This sequence joins TRBV11-2 and TRBJ2-3, with 7 bases aligning to TRBD1. After removal of 6 bases from V and 2 bases from J, the junction contained 8 bases not matched to a gene. The CDR3 totals 15 residues. Germline CDR1 and CDR2: SGHAT and FQNNGV. The DNA of the CDR3 is TGTGCCAGCAGAGCTCCGGGACAGCTCACAGATACGCAGTATTTT. Its translation: CASRAPGQLTDTQYF.

The V gene is TRBV6-2 or TRBV6-3, the J gene TRBJ1-5, with a possible D match to TRBD1 (6 bases). This CDR3 is 16 amino acids long. Trimming cost V 2 bases and J 9 bases, with 20 bases left between them. Germline assignment: CDR1 MNHEY and CDR2 SVGEGT. The CDR3 loop is CASSYEGGSIQSPQHF. CDR3 DNA: TGTGCCAGCAGTTACGAAGGGGGATCTATTCAGTCGCCCCAGCATTTT.

The chain carries TRBV10-2 and TRBJ2-3; D is possibly TRBD2 (6 bases). Trimming took off 7 bases at V and 2 bases at J, with 16 bases between the two ends. Germline V gene sequence: CDR1 WSHSY, CDR2 SAAADI. This CDR3 region has 15 residues. CDR3 amino acids: CASKDGGALTDTQYF. The CDR3 bases are TGCGCCAGCAAGGATGGCGGGGCCCTCACAGATACGCAGTATTTT.